The 17 T cell receptor beta chains listed next were all sequenced from one sample in a study of shared clonotypes between healthy human individuals. Sequencing used immunoSEQ multiplex PCR; TCRdb keeps in-frame clones, though not all of them. The sample includes approximately 980,000 clones, approximately 80% seen only once; the top ten take about 1.5%. Input material: memory CD4+ T cells sorted from blood. Subset given: CD45RA-negative fraction. The receptor source for this set is a man aged 18 to 29 in good health.

V gene TRBV28 combines with J gene TRBJ2-7; 7 bases are a match to TRBD2. The CDR3 is made up of 17 amino acids. Trimming removed 5 bases from V and 2 bases from J; junction bases left unmatched: 15. Germline V lookup: CDR1 MDHEN, CDR2 SYDVKM. The CDR3 DNA reads as TGTGCCAGCAGTCCCCTGCCCCCCGGGAGGTCCCCCTACGAGCAGTACTTC. Translating gives CASSPLPPGRSPYEQYF.

In regard to this clone: Other DNA variants within this sample encode the same CDR3. The chain links TRBV5-4 to TRBJ2-7; tentative D call: TRBD2 (7 bases). The length of the CDR3 is 14 residues. From germline, CDR1 is SGHNT and CDR2 YYREEE (reference sequence). V was trimmed by 4 bases and J by 0 bases, leaving 11 bases between them. CDR3: CASSRGGGSYEQYF. CDR3 nucleotides: TGTGCCAGCAGCAGGGGAGGGGGCTCCTACGAGCAGTACTTC. Using reference TRBV5-4 and TRBJ2-7 for the parts outside the CDR3, the full variable domain is ETGVTQSPTHLIKTRGQQVTLRCSSQSGHNTVSWYQQALGQGPQFIFQYYREEENGRGNFPPRFSGLQFPNYSSELNVNALELDDSALYLCASSRGGGSYEQYFGPGTRLTVT.

The chain couples TRBV18 to TRBJ1-1, with D tentatively TRBD1 (6 bases). V was trimmed by 3 bases and J by 5 bases, leaving 10 bases between them. Looked up from germline, CDR1 is KGHSH and CDR2 is LQKENI. The CDR3 runs to 13 residues. As DNA, the CDR3 is TGTGCCAGCTCACCCTCACAGGGAACTGAAGCTTTCTTT. This sequence encodes CASSPSQGTEAFF.

This chain uses TRBV5-1 with TRBJ1-4; the match to TRBD1 covers 7 bases. The ends lost 6 bases at V and 4 bases at J; junction bases unmatched: 6. CDR1 SGHRS and CDR2 YFSETQ come from the germline V gene. The length of the CDR3 is 14 residues. This CDR3 reads CASTVTGLNEKLFF. DNA for the CDR3: TGCGCCAGCACCGTGACAGGGCTTAATGAAAAACTGTTTTTT.

The V gene is TRBV7-8, the J gene TRBJ1-5; D call uncertain. Trimming removed 7 bases from V and 6 bases from J, with 16 bases in between. CDR1 and CDR2 from the germline V gene are SGHVS and FQNEAQ. This CDR3 is built from 14 residues. As DNA, the CDR3 is TGTGCCAGCACCCTTCCCGGGTTTGGTCAGCCCCAGCATTTT. It encodes CASTLPGFGQPQHF.

CDR3 coding DNA: TGTGCCTGGAGTTCTGACAGGTTGTTCCGGGAGCTGTTTTTT. Translating it yields CAWSSDRLFRELFF. The chain has TRBV30 and TRBJ2-2, with a possible D match to TRBD1 (6 bases). V lost 2 bases and J 9 bases, leaving 16 bases between the germline ends. Germline V gene lookup returns CDR1 GTSNPN and CDR2 SVGIG (reference sequence). This CDR3 has 14 residues. Variable domain in full (rest from reference TRBV30 and TRBJ2-2): SQTIHQWPATLVQPVGSPLSLECTVEGTSNPNLYWYRQAAGRGLQLLFYSVGIGQISSEVPQNLSASRPQDRQFILSSKKLLLSDSGFYLCAWSSDRLFRELFFGEGSRLTVL.

The V call is TRBV2, the J call TRBJ2-7; 7 nucleotides match TRBD1. In germline, CDR1 is SNHLY, CDR2 FYNNEI. V gave up 6 bases and J gave up 2 bases; unmatched junction bases: 10. The CDR3 loop spans 15 amino acids. Here the CDR3 reads CASRGQFSKTYEQYF. CDR3 coding DNA: TGTGCCAGCAGGGGACAGTTTTCCAAGACCTACGAGCAGTACTTC.

This clone was recorded many times. The chain carries TRBV28 and TRBJ2-7; D might be TRBD1 (8 bases). CDR1 is MDHEN and CDR2 is SYDVKM in the germline V gene. The CDR3 has 15 residues. V shed 6 bases and J shed 3 bases, with 18 bases lying between them. CDR3 loop: CASSRTGPGGYEQYF. Written as DNA, the CDR3 is TGTGCCAGCAGCCGGACAGGGCCGGGGGGCTACGAGCAGTACTTC.

The chain combines TRBV2 with TRBJ1-2; TRBD1 agrees at 7 bases. The J segment lost 6 bases and the V segment lost 2 bases, leaving 3 bases of the junction unmatched. This CDR3 is 13 amino acids long. CDR1 is SNHLY, CDR2 FYNNEI, per germline. CDR3 sequence reads: CASSEPGGNGYTF. CDR3 sequence (DNA): TGTGCCAGCAGTGAACCAGGGGGGAATGGCTACACCTTC.

The V gene is TRBV30, the J gene TRBJ1-1; D is perhaps TRBD1 (5 bases). This CDR3 has 16 amino acids. Germline V lookup: CDR1 GTSNPN, CDR2 SVGIG (reference sequence). The V and J ends lost 2 bases and 4 bases respectively, with 20 bases between them. CDR3 nucleotide sequence: TGTGCCTGGAGTAGAAGGACGGGGGTGGGAGCCACTGAAGCTTTCTTT. Protein product: CAWSRRTGVGATEAFF. The full variable domain, with the rest looked up from reference TRBV30 and TRBJ1-1, is SQTIHQWPATLVQPVGSPLSLECTVEGTSNPNLYWYRQAAGRGLQLLFYSVGIGQISSEVPQNLSASRPQDRQFILSSKKLLLSDSGFYLCAWSRRTGVGATEAFFGQGTRLTVV.

This clone occurred a few times. CDR3 sequence (DNA): TGTGCCTGGAGTCTTACAGGGGGCGCGAGTGGCTACACCTTC. It codes for CAWSLTGGASGYTF. V is TRBV30 and J is TRBJ1-2, with 9 bases identical to TRBD1. Germline assignment: CDR1 GTSNPN and CDR2 SVGIG (reference sequence). This CDR3 is built from 14 residues. With V trimmed by 2 bases and J by 7 bases, 8 bases remained unmatched.

The genes are TRBV6-1 and TRBJ1-4, with D maybe TRBD1 (6 bases). The germline gives CDR1 MNHNS, CDR2 SASEGT. The V and J ends lost 5 bases and 3 bases respectively, with 10 bases between them. The CDR3 runs to 14 residues. The CDR3 reads CASSPTGPNEKLFF. The CDR3 bases are TGTGCCAGCAGTCCGACAGGCCCTAATGAAAAACTGTTTTTT.

The rearrangement uses TRBV7-6 and TRBJ2-1, with D perhaps TRBD1 or TRBD2 (6 bases each). This CDR3 has 15 amino acids. The V end was cut by 1 base, the J end by 7 bases, with 14 bases between. The V gene's germline CDR1 is SGHVS and CDR2 FNYEAQ. CDR3: CASSLVGGLENEQFF. CDR3 sequence (DNA): TGTGCCAGCAGCTTAGTAGGGGGGCTAGAAAATGAGCAGTTCTTC.

This chain joins TRBV5-6 and TRBJ2-3, with 12 bases that match TRBD2. The V segment lost 4 bases and the J segment 2 bases; nucleotides outside the gene matches: 14. Germline V lookup: CDR1 SGHDT, CDR2 YYEEEE. This CDR3 is 19 amino acids long. CDR3 DNA sequence: TGTGCCAGCAGCCGGGATTGGCTAGCGGGGGGGAAATCCACAGATACGCAGTATTTT. This translates into CASSRDWLAGGKSTDTQYF.

This clone has a handful of counts. The rearrangement joins TRBV7-9 to TRBJ2-2; D ambiguous. CDR3 length: 8 residues. V was shortened by 5 bases and J by 14 bases, with 3 bases between the two germline ends. Per the germline V gene, CDR1 is SEHNR and CDR2 is FQNEAQ (reference sequence). The CDR3 coding sequence is TGTGCCAGCAGCCCACTGTTTTTT. Its translation is CASSPLFF.

The chain employs TRBV4-2 and TRBJ2-5, with 9 bases lining up with TRBD2. J gave up 5 bases and V 0 bases, and 10 bases lay outside the gene matches. CDR1 and CDR2 (germline): LGHNA, YNFKEQ. The CDR3 contains 17 residues. The CDR3 nucleotides read TGTGCCAGCAGCCAAGATTATCTTAGCGGGGGCGGGGAGACCCAGTACTTC. Protein: CASSQDYLSGGGETQYF.

In this sample, this clone turned up a few times. The chain recombines TRBV5-5 with TRBJ1-3; tentatively, D is TRBD1 (5 bases). The CDR3 runs 15 residues. The V gene lost 0 bases and the J gene lost 3 bases, with 10 bases spanning the gap. Germline V gene lookup returns CDR1 SGHKS and CDR2 YYEKEE (reference sequence). CDR3 bases: TGTGCCAGCAGCTTGGACGGGCAGGGTGGAAACACCATATATTTT. Translating gives CASSLDGQGGNTIYF.